This is a list of T cell receptor beta chains from one sample in a study of blood T cell repertoires in COVID-19. The data were produced by immunoSEQ multiplex PCR, yet TCRdb's version contains in-frame clones alone and is incomplete. The sample has approximately 300,000 clones, about 92% seen once. The sequenced sample was PBMCs or T cells enriched from blood (not recorded which). The receptors stem from a woman in her twenties or thirties who had recovered from COVID-19. CDR3s include the opening cysteine and the closing phenylalanine or tryptophan. A D gene is named only where the DNA matches it firmly. A row's size may be missing; if present it is once, few, many or a size class.

.	once	TRBV7-9	TRBJ2-1	14	TGTGCCAGCAGCTTAACTTCGGTCTACAATGAGCAGTTCTTC	CASSLTSVYNEQFF
TRBD1	.	TRBV7-2	TRBJ2-1	15	TGTGCCAGCAGCTTTCAGGGGGCTTTTCGCAATGAGCAGTTCTTC	CASSFQGAFRNEQFF
TRBD2	.	TRBV7-3	TRBJ2-3	19	TGTGCCAGCAGCCCTTCTGCTAGCGGGAGGAAGGTAGGTACAGATACGCAGTATTTT	CASSPSASGRKVGTDTQYF
TRBD2	.	TRBV9	TRBJ2-2	14	TGTGCCAGCAGCGTAGGTAGCGGGGTCGGGGAGCTGTTTTTT	CASSVGSGVGELFF
.	.	TRBV29-1	TRBJ1-1	13	TGCAGCGCCCAGTCCACTAAGAACACTGAAGCTTTCTTT	CSAQSTKNTEAFF
.	.	TRBV2	TRBJ2-2	14	TGTGCCTGCCAGACGGAGGCGAACACCGGGGAGCTGTTTTTT	CACQTEANTGELFF
TRBD2	.	TRBV6-2/TRBV6-3	TRBJ2-5	16	TGTGCCAGCAGTTGGGGACTAGCGGGGGGGCTAGAGACCCAGTACTTC	CASSWGLAGGLETQYF
.	.	TRBV7-9	TRBJ1-2	13	TGTGCCAGCAGCCAGGACAGTAACTATGGCTACACCTTC	CASSQDSNYGYTF
.	.	TRBV24-1	TRBJ1-2	16	TGTGCCACCAGTGATCCCCGAGGGCGGGGATCAGAGGGCTACACCTTC	CATSDPRGRGSEGYTF
TRBD1	.	TRBV7-9	TRBJ2-7	13	TGTGCCAGCAGCTATTTACAGGGGGGCGAGCAGTACTTC	CASSYLQGGEQYF
.	.	TRBV11-2	TRBJ1-5	13	TGTGCCAGCAGCTTAGTAAGCGACCAGCCCCAGCATTTT	CASSLVSDQPQHF
TRBD1	.	TRBV19	TRBJ1-5	14	TGTGCCAGTAGACGGGGACAGGGCGTTCAGCCCCAGCATTTT	CASRRGQGVQPQHF
TRBD2	.	TRBV5-6	TRBJ2-7	14	TGTGCCAGCAGCTTATCAGCGGGAGTGGGCGAGCAGTACTTC	CASSLSAGVGEQYF
TRBD2	.	TRBV7-3	TRBJ2-2	15	TGTGCCAGCAGCTTCGGGCTAGCGGGAGGCGGGGAGCTGTTTTTT	CASSFGLAGGGELFF
TRBD1	.	TRBV28	TRBJ1-5	15	TGTGCCAGCAGTCCCCAGGGGGCTCGCAATCAGCCCCAGCATTTT	CASSPQGARNQPQHF
.	.	TRBV7-2	TRBJ1-1	13	TGTGCCAGCAGCCTCCTTCGGGACACTGAAGCTTTCTTT	CASSLLRDTEAFF
TRBD1	.	TRBV5-1	TRBJ2-1	15	TGCGCCAGCAGCTTGGGGCAGGGGGCTTACAATGAGCAGTTCTTC	CASSLGQGAYNEQFF
TRBD1	.	TRBV7-9	TRBJ1-1	18	TGTGCCAGCAGCTCCAAATGGGCCATGGGACAGGGGTTAGAGGAAGCTTTCTTT	CASSSKWAMGQGLEEAFF
TRBD1	.	TRBV7-2	TRBJ2-2	16	TGTGCCAGCAGCCCCCGGACAGGGGCGATGGTCGGGGAGCTGTTTTTT	CASSPRTGAMVGELFF
.	.	TRBV7-9	TRBJ2-1	14	TGTGCCAGCAGCCTCGCCTACTCCTACAATGAGCAGTTCTTC	CASSLAYSYNEQFF
TRBD1	.	TRBV7-9	TRBJ1-6	13	TGTGCCAGCAGCTTAGACAGGGGCTCACCCCTCCACTTT	CASSLDRGSPLHF
TRBD1	.	TRBV19	TRBJ1-1	14	TGTGCCAGTACCCAGGGACAGACGAACACTGAAGCTTTCTTT	CASTQGQTNTEAFF
TRBD1	.	TRBV6-5	TRBJ1-1	14	TGTGCCAGCAGATCCCGACAGGGAGACACTGAAGCTTTCTTT	CASRSRQGDTEAFF
.	.	TRBV27	TRBJ2-7	16	TGTGCCAGCAGTTTAACGCCCGTGAGGGGACTTTACGAGCAGTACTTC	CASSLTPVRGLYEQYF
TRBD1	.	TRBV28	TRBJ1-2	14	TGTGCCAGCAGTCCCGGGACAGGGGCGGTCGGCTACACCTTC	CASSPGTGAVGYTF
.	.	TRBV23-1	TRBJ1-1	15	TGCGCCAGCAGTCAACCCGACAGGATGGGCACTGAAGCTTTCTTT	CASSQPDRMGTEAFF
TRBD1	.	TRBV7-2	TRBJ2-5	13	TGTGCCAGCAGCTCAGGGGGCGAAAAGACCCAGTACTTC	CASSSGGEKTQYF
TRBD1	.	TRBV3-1/TRBV3-2	TRBJ1-4	15	TGTGCCAGCAGCCAAGGACGGACAGGTAATGAAAAACTGTTTTTT	CASSQGRTGNEKLFF
TRBD1	.	TRBV24-1	TRBJ1-4	15	TGTGCCACCAGTGACACCGGGACAGTGAATGAAAAACTGTTTTTT	CATSDTGTVNEKLFF
TRBD2	.	TRBV27	TRBJ2-1	14	TGTGCCAGCAGTTTTGGGCGGGGGGGAAATGAGCAGTTCTTC	CASSFGRGGNEQFF
TRBD1	.	TRBV14	TRBJ2-3	15	TGTGCCAGCAGCCCGGACAGGGGTGTTTCAGATACGCAGTATTTT	CASSPDRGVSDTQYF
.	.	TRBV25-1	TRBJ1-2	10	TGTGCCCCCCTCGACTATGGCTACACCTTC	CAPLDYGYTF
TRBD2	.	TRBV5-1	TRBJ2-7	15	TGCGCCAGCAGGCGCCACGGGACTAGCATTGACGAGCAGTACTTC	CASRRHGTSIDEQYF
.	.	TRBV7-2	TRBJ1-1	13	TGTGCCAGCAGTACACAGGCTAACACTGAAGCTTTCTTT	CASSTQANTEAFF
TRBD2	once	TRBV6-2/TRBV6-3	TRBJ2-3	16	TGTGCCAGCAGTCCCTCCGGAAGCGGGAGGGCCCATACGCAGTATTTT	CASSPSGSGRAHTQYF
.	.	TRBV18	TRBJ1-2	19	TGTGCCAGCTCGCCGACCCGCAGGGGAAGAGAATTGGTTAACTATGGCTACACCTTC	CASSPTRRGRELVNYGYTF
.	.	TRBV1	TRBJ2-7	14	TGCACCAGCAACCCGAGGAGGGAGAACTTCGAGCAGTACTTC	CTSNPRRENFEQYF
.	.	TRBV18	TRBJ1-1	16	TGTGCCAGCTCACCACGGGGCCCTACCACGAACACTGAAGCTTTCTTT	CASSPRGPTTNTEAFF
TRBD2	.	TRBV6-5	TRBJ2-3	15	TGTGCCACCCACCACCCTAGCGGGAGAACAGATACGCAGTATTTT	CATHHPSGRTDTQYF
TRBD1	.	TRBV4-3	TRBJ2-1	13	TGCGCCAGCAGCCAGCAGGGGGCCAAAGAGCAGTTCTTC	CASSQQGAKEQFF
TRBD1	.	TRBV30	TRBJ1-5	13	TGTGCCTGGAACAGGGGGCTCGATCAGCCCCAGCATTTT	CAWNRGLDQPQHF
.	.	TRBV12-3/TRBV12-4	TRBJ1-1	13	TGTGCCAGCAGTTTGCAGGAGAACACTGAAGCTTTCTTT	CASSLQENTEAFF
TRBD1	.	TRBV28	TRBJ1-1	15	TGTGCCAGCAGTCCCCTGGACAGGCCGAACACTGAAGCTTTCTTT	CASSPLDRPNTEAFF
.	.	TRBV5-6	TRBJ1-1	14	TGTGCCAGCAGCTTGTATAGGGGGAACACTGAAGCTTTCTTT	CASSLYRGNTEAFF
.	.	TRBV24-1	TRBJ1-2	13	TGTGCCACCAGTGGGCCGGACACGTATGGCTACACCTTC	CATSGPDTYGYTF
TRBD1	.	TRBV30	TRBJ1-1	12	TGTGCCTGGAGGGGGGGACAGGCGAGAGCTTTCTTT	CAWRGGQARAFF
.	.	TRBV4-1	TRBJ2-7	14	TGCGCCAGCAGCCAAGATGGGGGAGGTGGCGAGCAGTACTTC	CASSQDGGGGEQYF
.	.	TRBV10-3	TRBJ1-2	11	TGTGCCTCAAGACGGGACTATGGCTACACCTTC	CASRRDYGYTF
.	.	TRBV6-2/TRBV6-3	TRBJ1-5	16	TGTGCCAGCAGTTCACAAGGGAGAGCCCTAGATCAGCCCCAGCATTTT	CASSSQGRALDQPQHF